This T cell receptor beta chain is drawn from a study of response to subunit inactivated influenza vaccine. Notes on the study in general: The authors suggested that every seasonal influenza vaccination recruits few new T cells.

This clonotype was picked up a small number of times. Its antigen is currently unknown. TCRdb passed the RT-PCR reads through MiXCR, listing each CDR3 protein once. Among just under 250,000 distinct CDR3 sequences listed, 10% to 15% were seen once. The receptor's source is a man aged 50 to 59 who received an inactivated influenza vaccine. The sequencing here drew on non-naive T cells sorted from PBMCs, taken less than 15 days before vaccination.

The CDR3 here is CASSSQQGPGQPQHF. CDR3 bases: TGTGCCAGCAGTTCCCAACAGGGGCCAGGTCAGCCCCAGCATTTT. The V gene is TRBV6-5, the J gene TRBJ1-5, with TRBD1 identical over 7 bases. The V and J ends lost 4 bases and 6 bases, in that order; junction bases with no gene match: 9. The germline gives CDR1 MNHEY, CDR2 SVGAGI. The CDR3 is 15 residues long.